These 25 T cell receptor beta chains share one sample of origin, sequenced in a study of blood T cell repertoires in COVID-19. Sequencing was performed with immunoSEQ multiplex PCR; in TCRdb, only in-frame clones are kept and a portion is missing. This repertoire shows approximately 190,000 clones, 84% found once; its top ten account for less than 3.5%. The specimen sequenced was PBMCs or T cells enriched from blood (not recorded which). The receptors were gathered from a woman aged 25 to 39 who had been exposed to COVID-19.

The chain joins TRBV12-3 or TRBV12-4 to TRBJ2-5; 7 bases are shared with TRBD1. CDR3 size: 13 residues. J lost 4 bases, V lost 8 bases, and 7 bases had no gene match. The CDR3, as DNA: TGTGCCAGCGGTCGGACAGGATTAGAGACCCAGTACTTC. Translating gives CASGRTGLETQYF.

Comment on this clone: The sample carries other DNA sequences with the same CDR3. CDR3 region: CASSQEWRGSYNEQFF. CDR3 bases: TGTGCCAGCAGCCAAGAGTGGCGGGGCTCCTACAATGAGCAGTTCTTC. The chain combines TRBV3-1 (or the pseudogene TRBV3-2) with TRBJ2-1, with D possibly being TRBD2 (6 bases). The CDR3 length is 16 residues. CDR1 is LGHDT and CDR2 is YNNKEL in the germline V gene (reference sequence). Trimming took off 0 bases at V and 0 bases at J, with 9 bases between the two ends.

DNA of the CDR3: TGTGCTAGTGGTCCCGGCTGGGGGGGGTCCTACGAGCAGTACTTC. It translates to CASGPGWGGSYEQYF. The gene calls are TRBV12-5 and TRBJ2-7, with 7 bases that match TRBD2. This CDR3 spans 15 amino acids. The V segment lost 5 bases and the J segment 1 base; nucleotides outside the gene matches: 8. The germline V gene has CDR1 LGHNT and CDR2 FRNRAP.

This clone was found once. The chain links TRBV20-1 to TRBJ1-6; 10 bases are shared with TRBD1. CDR1 and CDR2 (germline): DFQATT, SNEGSKA (reference sequence). Unmatched junction bases numbered 1, after V lost 5 bases and J lost 12 bases. The CDR3 covers 11 residues. CDR3 protein: CSAGQGEPLHF. CDR3 in DNA: TGCAGTGCTGGACAGGGGGAACCCCTCCACTTT.

Only one count was recorded for this clone. The rearrangement joins TRBV7-8 to TRBJ2-7; 8 bases match TRBD2. CDR3 length: 15 residues. Per the germline V gene, CDR1 is SGHVS and CDR2 is FQNEAQ. The junction had 10 bases not matched to a gene; V was cut back by 2 bases and J by 7 bases. CDR3 in DNA: TGTGCCAGCAGCTTAAGGTCCAGCGGGGGTGGTGAGCAGTACTTC. Translated: CASSLRSSGGGEQYF. The full variable domain, rest sourced from reference TRBV7-8 and TRBJ2-7, is GAGVSQSPRYKVAKRGQDVALRCDPISGHVSLFWYQQALGQGPEFLTYFQNEAQLDKSGLPSDRFFAERPEGSVSTLKIQRTQQEDSAVYLCASSLRSSGGGEQYFGPGTRLTVT.

This clone has just one count. This sequence joins TRBV9 and TRBJ2-2; TRBD1 aligns across 8 bases. V was pared by 0 bases and J by 0 bases, with 7 bases of the junction left unmatched. CDR3 length: 18 amino acids. Germline V gene lookup returns CDR1 SGDLS and CDR2 YYNGEE. The CDR3 loop reads CASSVVPRTGSNTGELFF. CDR3 in DNA: TGTGCCAGCAGCGTAGTACCCCGGACAGGGTCGAACACCGGGGAGCTGTTTTTT. Filled out from reference TRBV9 and TRBJ2-2, the complete variable domain reads DSGVTQTPKHLITATGQRVTLRCSPRSGDLSVYWYQQSLDQGLQFLIQYYNGEERAKGNILERFSAQQFPDLHSELNLSSLELGDSALYFCASSVVPRTGSNTGELFFGEGSRLTVL.

The chain links TRBV30 to TRBJ1-2; TRBD1 is a possible D gene (6 bases). In germline, CDR1 is GTSNPN, CDR2 SVGIG (reference sequence). The CDR3 runs to 13 residues. V lost 7 bases and J lost 0, with 12 bases in between. As DNA, the CDR3 is TGTGCCTCACCAGGGGCGCCTAACTATGGCTACACCTTC. Amino acid sequence: CASPGAPNYGYTF.

J is TRBJ1-4 and V is TRBV7-6; TRBD1 might be the D (5 bases). CDR3 length equals 15 residues. Per germline, CDR1 SGHVS and CDR2 FNYEAQ. V was clipped by 5 bases and J by 3 bases, with 13 bases between them. CDR3 sequence reads: CASSPSGEANEKLFF. As DNA, the CDR3 is TGTGCCAGCAGCCCATCGGGGGAGGCTAATGAAAAACTGTTTTTT.

This chain links TRBV6-5 with TRBJ2-3, with D tentatively TRBD1 (6 bases). Germline loops: CDR1 MNHEY, CDR2 SVGAGI. V was cut by 5 bases and J by 0 bases, with 9 bases left in between. The CDR3 has 14 amino acids. The CDR3 spells CASSPGASTDTQYF. The CDR3 bases are TGTGCCAGCAGTCCAGGGGCTAGCACAGATACGCAGTATTTT.

The genes are TRBV2 and TRBJ2-7, with a weak D call TRBD2 (8 bases). Germline values: CDR1 SNHLY, CDR2 FYNNEI. V lost 6 bases to trimming and J lost 10 bases, with 19 bases between them. The CDR3 has 13 residues. CDR3 in DNA: TGTGCCAGCAGAGAGCGGGGGACAGCTCCACAGTACTTC. As protein: CASRERGTAPQYF.

The table lists this clone with a few counts. The genes are TRBV29-1 and TRBJ2-7; D is perhaps TRBD2 (6 bases). CDR3 length: 12 residues. V was cut by 7 bases and J by 4 bases, with 14 bases left in between. Germline V gene sequence: CDR1 SQVTM, CDR2 ANQGSEA. CDR3: CSANYRGYEQYF. The CDR3 bases are TGCAGCGCTAACTATCGGGGGTACGAGCAGTACTTC.

The chain employs TRBV12-5 and TRBJ2-1; the D is unclear. The V gene lost 2 bases and the J gene lost 8 bases, with 10 bases spanning the gap. CDR3 size: 13 residues. The V gene's germline CDR1 is LGHNT and CDR2 FRNRAP. The CDR3 bases are TGTGCTAGTGGTTTGAATCAGATTGATGAGCAGTTCTTC. Translating it yields CASGLNQIDEQFF.

J is TRBJ1-3 and V is TRBV19; 8 bases agree with TRBD1. The germline V gene has CDR1 LNHDA and CDR2 SQIVND (reference sequence). The CDR3 runs 14 residues. V was clipped by 6 bases and J by 3 bases; unmatched bases: 4. CDR3 loop: CASSLTGVGNTIYF. The CDR3 region has the DNA TGTGCCAGTAGCCTGACAGGGGTTGGAAACACCATATATTTT.

The chain couples TRBV7-6 to TRBJ2-3, with 10 bases matching TRBD2. This CDR3 is 20 amino acids long. Germline V lookup: CDR1 SGHVS, CDR2 FNYEAQ. Germline trimming cut 1 base from V and 0 bases from J; bases unmatched to any gene: 13. The DNA for the CDR3 is TGTGCCAGCAGCTTAGAGGTTCCTAGCGGGGGCCTAACTAGCACAGATACGCAGTATTTT. Translated, it gives CASSLEVPSGGLTSTDTQYF.

Only a few counts were recorded for this clone. V and J are TRBV25-1 and TRBJ1-1; the match to TRBD1 covers 8 bases. Germline lookup yields CDR1 MGHDK and CDR2 SYGVNS. With 3 bases clipped from V and 4 bases from J, the junction kept 1 base outside the gene matches. The CDR3 spans 13 residues. The CDR3 spells CASSDTGGTEAFF. The CDR3 region has the DNA TGTGCCAGCAGTGATACAGGGGGCACTGAAGCTTTCTTT.

The rearrangement links TRBV1 to TRBJ1-2; TRBD1, the D gene given by the table, was not confirmed from the DNA. TRBV1 is a known pseudogene. The CDR3 is 15 residues long. The DNA of the CDR3 is TGCACCAGCAGCCAGAGGGACAGGGGTAACTATGGCTACACCTTC. Amino acid sequence: CTSSQRDRGNYGYTF.

Many counts were recorded for this clone. Other nucleotide sequences in the sample specify the same CDR3. The chain employs TRBV5-1 and TRBJ2-2, with TRBD2 matching over 15 bases. The germline CDR1 and CDR2 sequences are SGHRS and YFSETQ. V trimming: 4 bases; J trimming: 3 bases; junction bases outside the gene matches: 4. The CDR3 consists of 17 residues. In DNA form, the CDR3 reads TGCGCCAGCAGCCTGGGGACTAGCGGGGGGTACACCGGGGAGCTGTTTTTT. Residues: CASSLGTSGGYTGELFF. Drawing the rest from reference TRBV5-1 and TRBJ2-2, the complete variable domain is KAGVTQTPRYLIKTRGQQVTLSCSPISGHRSVSWYQQTPGQGLQFLFEYFSETQRNKGNFPGRFSGRQFSNSRSEMNVSTLELGDSALYLCASSLGTSGGYTGELFFGEGSRLTVL.

This chain links TRBV3-1 (or the pseudogene TRBV3-2) with TRBJ1-5, with D possibly matching TRBD1 (5 bases). The V gene's germline CDR1 is LGHDT and CDR2 YNNKEL (reference sequence). The CDR3 covers 15 residues. Between the trimmed V and J ends, which lost 1 base and 5 bases, there was a span of 12 bases. The CDR3 DNA sequence: TGTGCCAGCAGCCAAGTGTTCGGGGGACATCAGCCCCAGCATTTT. Translated: CASSQVFGGHQPQHF.

The chain combines TRBV10-2 with TRBJ1-5; no firm D call. This CDR3 is 15 amino acids long. Germline lookup yields CDR1 WSHSY and CDR2 SAAADI. The V and J ends lost 6 bases and 0 bases respectively, with 12 bases between them. CDR3 DNA sequence: TGCGCCAGCAGGCCGTCGGGGTATAGCAATCAGCCCCAGCATTTT. Translated, it gives CASRPSGYSNQPQHF.

The chain joins TRBV5-4 to TRBJ1-2; D is perhaps TRBD1 (5 bases). Looked up from germline, CDR1 is SGHNT and CDR2 is YYREEE (reference sequence). CDR3 length: 15 amino acids. V dropped 3 bases and J dropped 4 bases, with 16 bases sitting between them. CDR3: CASSWAGQGGYGYTF. DNA for the CDR3: TGTGCCAGCAGCTGGGCGGGTCAGGGAGGCTATGGCTACACCTTC.

V and J are TRBV12-5 and TRBJ1-1, with D possibly matching TRBD1 (6 bases). Between the trimmed V and J ends, which lost 5 bases and 0 bases, there was a span of 16 bases. The CDR3 runs 16 residues. Germline V gene data show CDR1 as LGHNT and CDR2 as FRNRAP. CDR3 amino acids: CASGATGRELNTEAFF. The CDR3 DNA sequence: TGTGCTAGTGGTGCTACAGGGAGGGAACTGAACACTGAAGCTTTCTTT.

The CDR3 DNA follows: TGTGCCAGCAGTCCAACCCTAGCGGGGGGCTCCGAGCAGTACTTC. Protein sequence: CASSPTLAGGSEQYF. This chain uses TRBV7-9 with TRBJ2-7; TRBD2 matches at 11 bases. The CDR3 length is 15 residues. J gave up 6 bases and V 6 bases, and 10 bases lay outside the gene matches. The germline CDR1 and CDR2 sequences are SEHNR and FQNEAQ (reference sequence). Supplemented by reference TRBV7-9 and TRBJ2-7, the full variable domain reads DTGVSQNPRHKITKRGQNVTFRCDPISEHNRLYWYRQTLGQGPEFLTYFQNEAQLEKSRLLSDRFSAERPKGSFSTLEIQRTEQGDSAMYLCASSPTLAGGSEQYFGPGTRLTVT.

The gene calls are TRBV7-6 and TRBJ1-2, with 11 nucleotides matching TRBD1. The CDR3 has 16 residues. The germline V gene encodes CDR1 SGHVS and CDR2 FNYEAQ. Trimming at V came to 5 bases and at J to 2 bases, leaving 7 bases not matched to a gene. The CDR3 DNA reads TGTGCCAGCAGCCAACGGACAGGGGGCCTCAACTATGGCTACACCTTC. This sequence encodes CASSQRTGGLNYGYTF.

The chain carries TRBV10-1 and TRBJ2-7; a weak D match, TRBD1 (5 bases). The CDR3 contains 17 residues. With 2 bases removed from V and 2 bases from J, the gap between germline ends came to 19 bases. Per the germline V gene, CDR1 is WNHNN and CDR2 is SYGVQD (reference sequence). The CDR3, as DNA: TGCGCCAGCAGTGAGCCCCGTCACAGGTCCGCCGCCTACGAGCAGTACTTC. As protein: CASSEPRHRSAAYEQYF.

The gene calls are TRBV7-3 and TRBJ1-2; a possible D gene is TRBD1 (5 bases). This CDR3 has 13 residues. Germline V gene data show CDR1 as SGHTA and CDR2 as FQGTGA. V lost 2 bases, J lost 8 bases, and 12 bases lay in between. This CDR3 is CASSLSRGNGYTF. The CDR3 bases are TGTGCCAGCAGCTTATCGCGGGGGAACGGCTACACCTTC.